The present entry profiles one T cell receptor beta chain with its context. PCR amplification relied on 60 Vbeta primers (plus 13 Jbeta primers). Sequencing was performed with immunoSEQ multiplex PCR; in TCRdb, only in-frame clones are kept and a portion is missing. The sample holds 150,000 to 200,000 clones, around 79% seen once. The sample belongs to a study of cytomegalovirus exposure and HLA in healthy donors. V was clipped by 5 bases and J by 4 bases; unmatched bases: 1. Germline values: CDR1 SGHTA, CDR2 FQGNSA. This CDR3 region has 14 residues. Sequenced material: PBMCs. This receptor was taken from a woman in her 50s in good health and CMV-seronegative. The chain has TRBV7-2 and TRBJ2-3; 12 bases match TRBD1. The CDR3 nucleotides are TGTGCCAGCAGCAGGGACAGGGGGCCAGATACGCAGTATTTT. This codes for CASSRDRGPDTQYF.